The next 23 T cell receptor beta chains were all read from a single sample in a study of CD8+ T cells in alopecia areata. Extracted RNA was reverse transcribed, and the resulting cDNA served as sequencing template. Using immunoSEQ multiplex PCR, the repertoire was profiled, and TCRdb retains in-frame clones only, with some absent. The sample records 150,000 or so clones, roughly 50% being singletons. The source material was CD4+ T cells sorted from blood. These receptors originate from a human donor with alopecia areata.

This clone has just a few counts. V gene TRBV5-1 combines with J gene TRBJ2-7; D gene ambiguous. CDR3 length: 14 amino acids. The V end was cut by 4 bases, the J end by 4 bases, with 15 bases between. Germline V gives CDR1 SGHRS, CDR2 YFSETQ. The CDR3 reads CASSEYDRSYEQYF. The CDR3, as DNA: TGCGCCAGCAGCGAGTATGATCGATCTTACGAGCAGTACTTC. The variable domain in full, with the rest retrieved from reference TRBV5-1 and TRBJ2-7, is KAGVTQTPRYLIKTRGQQVTLSCSPISGHRSVSWYQQTPGQGLQFLFEYFSETQRNKGNFPGRFSGRQFSNSRSEMNVSTLELGDSALYLCASSEYDRSYEQYFGPGTRLTVT.

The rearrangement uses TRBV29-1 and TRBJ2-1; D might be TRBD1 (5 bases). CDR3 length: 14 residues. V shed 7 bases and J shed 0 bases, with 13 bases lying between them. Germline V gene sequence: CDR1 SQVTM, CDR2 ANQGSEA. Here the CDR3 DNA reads TGCAGCGGCCAGCAGGGTATCTCCTACAATGAGCAGTTCTTC. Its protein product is CSGQQGISYNEQFF.

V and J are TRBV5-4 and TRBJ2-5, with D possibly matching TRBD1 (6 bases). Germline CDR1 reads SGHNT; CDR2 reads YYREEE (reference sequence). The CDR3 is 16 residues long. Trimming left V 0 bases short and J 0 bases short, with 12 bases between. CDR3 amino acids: CASSLAVGANQETQYF. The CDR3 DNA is TGTGCCAGCAGCTTGGCCGTGGGGGCAAACCAAGAGACCCAGTACTTC.

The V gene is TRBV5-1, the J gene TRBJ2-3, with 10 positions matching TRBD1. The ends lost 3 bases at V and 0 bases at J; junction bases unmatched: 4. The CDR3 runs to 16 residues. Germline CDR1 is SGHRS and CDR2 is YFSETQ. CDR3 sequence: CASSSGTGVSTDTQYF. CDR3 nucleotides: TGCGCCAGCAGCTCCGGGACAGGGGTGAGCACAGATACGCAGTATTTT.

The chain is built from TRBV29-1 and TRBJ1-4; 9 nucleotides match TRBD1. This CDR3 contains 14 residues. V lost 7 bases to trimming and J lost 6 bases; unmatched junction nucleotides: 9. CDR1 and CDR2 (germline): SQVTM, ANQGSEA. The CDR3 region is CSAKDTGGDEKLFF. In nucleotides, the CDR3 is TGCAGCGCTAAGGACACAGGGGGCGATGAAAAACTGTTTTTT.

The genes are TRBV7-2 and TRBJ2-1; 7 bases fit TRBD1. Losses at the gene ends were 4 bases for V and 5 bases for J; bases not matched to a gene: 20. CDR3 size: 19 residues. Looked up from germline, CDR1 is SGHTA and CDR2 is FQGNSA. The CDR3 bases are TGTGCCAGCAGCTACCCATCTCTAACCGGGACAGCTTTGAACAATGAGCAGTTCTTC. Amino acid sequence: CASSYPSLTGTALNNEQFF.

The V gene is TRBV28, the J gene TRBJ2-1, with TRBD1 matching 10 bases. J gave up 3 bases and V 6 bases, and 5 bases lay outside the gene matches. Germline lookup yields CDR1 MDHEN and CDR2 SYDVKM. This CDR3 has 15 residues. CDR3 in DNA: TGTGCCAGCAGACCCGGGACAGGGGACTACAATGAGCAGTTCTTC. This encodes CASRPGTGDYNEQFF.

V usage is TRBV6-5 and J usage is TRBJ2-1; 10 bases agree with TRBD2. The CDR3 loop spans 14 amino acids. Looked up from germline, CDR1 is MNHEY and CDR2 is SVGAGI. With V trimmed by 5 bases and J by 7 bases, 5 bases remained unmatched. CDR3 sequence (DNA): TGTGCCAGCAGTAAGGGACTAGCGAATAATGAGCAGTTCTTC. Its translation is CASSKGLANNEQFF.

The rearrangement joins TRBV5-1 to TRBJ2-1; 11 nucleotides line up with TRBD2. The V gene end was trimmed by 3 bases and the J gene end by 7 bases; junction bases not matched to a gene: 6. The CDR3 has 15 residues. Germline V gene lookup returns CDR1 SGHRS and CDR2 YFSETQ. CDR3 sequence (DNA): TGCGCCAGCAGCTCGGGACTAGCGGAGGCGAATGAGCAGTTCTTC. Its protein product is CASSSGLAEANEQFF.

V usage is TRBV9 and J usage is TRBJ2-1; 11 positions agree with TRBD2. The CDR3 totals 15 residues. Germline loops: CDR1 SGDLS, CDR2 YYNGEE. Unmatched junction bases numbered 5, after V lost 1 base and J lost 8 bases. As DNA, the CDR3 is TGTGCCAGCAGCGTACGCCTAGCGGGAGGTGATGAGCAGTTCTTC. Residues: CASSVRLAGGDEQFF.

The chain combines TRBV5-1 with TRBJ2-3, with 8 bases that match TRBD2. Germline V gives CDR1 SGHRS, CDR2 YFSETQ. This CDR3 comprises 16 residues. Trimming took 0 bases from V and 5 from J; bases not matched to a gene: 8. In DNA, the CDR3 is TGCGCCAGCAGCTTGGCCGGCCGGGAGGGCCAAGATACGCAGTATTTT. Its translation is CASSLAGREGQDTQYF.

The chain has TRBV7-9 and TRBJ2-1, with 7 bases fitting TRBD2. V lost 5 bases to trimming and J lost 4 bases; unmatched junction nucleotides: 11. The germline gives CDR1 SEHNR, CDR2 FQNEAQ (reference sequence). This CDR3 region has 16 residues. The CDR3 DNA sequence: TGTGCCAGCAGCCCTGAAGGGAGGGCCAAGTACAATGAGCAGTTCTTC. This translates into CASSPEGRAKYNEQFF.

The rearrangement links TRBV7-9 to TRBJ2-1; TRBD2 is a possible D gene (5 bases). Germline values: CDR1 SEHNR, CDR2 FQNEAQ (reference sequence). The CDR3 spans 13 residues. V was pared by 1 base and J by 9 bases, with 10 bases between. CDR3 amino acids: CASSLGSSSEQFF. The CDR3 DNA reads TGTGCCAGCAGCTTAGGCTCTAGCTCTGAGCAGTTCTTC.

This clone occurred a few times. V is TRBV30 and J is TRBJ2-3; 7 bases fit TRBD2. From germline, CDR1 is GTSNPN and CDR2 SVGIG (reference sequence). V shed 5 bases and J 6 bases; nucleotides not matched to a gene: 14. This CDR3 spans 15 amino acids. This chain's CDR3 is CAWARGLSNGDTQYF. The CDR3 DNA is TGTGCCTGGGCAAGGGGACTATCGAATGGGGATACGCAGTATTTT.

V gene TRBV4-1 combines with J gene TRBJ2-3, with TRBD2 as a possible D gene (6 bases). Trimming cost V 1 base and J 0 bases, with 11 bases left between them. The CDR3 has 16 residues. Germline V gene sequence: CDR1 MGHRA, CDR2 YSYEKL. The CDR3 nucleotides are TGCGCCAGCAGCCAAGGAACGGGAGTCAGCACAGATACGCAGTATTTT. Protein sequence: CASSQGTGVSTDTQYF.

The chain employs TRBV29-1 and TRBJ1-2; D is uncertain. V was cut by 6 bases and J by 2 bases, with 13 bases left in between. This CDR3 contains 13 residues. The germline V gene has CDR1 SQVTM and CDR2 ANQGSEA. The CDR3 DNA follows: TGCAGCGTGTATAATTTGGGGAACTATGGCTACACCTTC. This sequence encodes CSVYNLGNYGYTF.

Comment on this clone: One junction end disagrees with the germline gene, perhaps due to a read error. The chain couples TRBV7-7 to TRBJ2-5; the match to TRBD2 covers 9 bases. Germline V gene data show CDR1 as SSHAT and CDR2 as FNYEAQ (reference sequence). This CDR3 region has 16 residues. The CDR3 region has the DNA TGTGCTAGCAGCTTATCGGGGGCGGGAGGGCCGGAGACCCAGTACTTC. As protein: CASSLSGAGGPETQYF.

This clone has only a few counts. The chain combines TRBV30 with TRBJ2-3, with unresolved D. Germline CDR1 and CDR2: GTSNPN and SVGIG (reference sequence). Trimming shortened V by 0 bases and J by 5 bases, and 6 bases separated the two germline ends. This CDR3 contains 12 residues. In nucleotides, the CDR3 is TGTGCCTGGAGTGTACAGCGAGATACGCAGTATTTT. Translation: CAWSVQRDTQYF.

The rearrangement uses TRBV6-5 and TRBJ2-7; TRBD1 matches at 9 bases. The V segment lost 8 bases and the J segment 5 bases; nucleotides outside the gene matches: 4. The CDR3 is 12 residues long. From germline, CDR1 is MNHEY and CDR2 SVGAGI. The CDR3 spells CASRDRVHEQYF. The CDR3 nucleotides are TGTGCCAGCCGGGACAGGGTCCACGAGCAGTACTTC.

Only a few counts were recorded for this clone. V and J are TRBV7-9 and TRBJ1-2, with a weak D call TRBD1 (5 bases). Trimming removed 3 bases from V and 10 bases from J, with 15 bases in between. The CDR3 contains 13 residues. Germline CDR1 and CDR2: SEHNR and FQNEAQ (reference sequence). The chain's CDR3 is CASSFVPEGSYTF. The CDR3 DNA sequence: TGTGCCAGCAGCTTCGTTCCTGAGGGGTCCTACACCTTC.

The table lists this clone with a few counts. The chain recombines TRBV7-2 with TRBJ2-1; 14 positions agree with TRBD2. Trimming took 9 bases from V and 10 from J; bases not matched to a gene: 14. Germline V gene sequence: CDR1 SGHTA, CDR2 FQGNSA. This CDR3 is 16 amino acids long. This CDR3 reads CASQELGLAGAGEQFF. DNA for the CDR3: TGTGCCAGTCAAGAATTGGGACTAGCGGGAGCAGGCGAGCAGTTCTTC.

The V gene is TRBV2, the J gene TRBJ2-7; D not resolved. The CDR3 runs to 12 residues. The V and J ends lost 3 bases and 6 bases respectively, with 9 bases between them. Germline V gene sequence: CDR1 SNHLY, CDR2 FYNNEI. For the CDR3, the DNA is TGTGCCAGCAGTGATTTGTTGTTCGAGCAGTACTTC. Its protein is CASSDLLFEQYF.

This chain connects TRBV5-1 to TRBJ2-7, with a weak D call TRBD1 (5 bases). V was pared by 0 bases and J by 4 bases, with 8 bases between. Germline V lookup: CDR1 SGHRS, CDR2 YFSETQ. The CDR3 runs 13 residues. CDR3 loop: CASSLGQLYEQYF. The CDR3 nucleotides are TGCGCCAGCAGCTTGGGACAGCTTTACGAGCAGTACTTC.